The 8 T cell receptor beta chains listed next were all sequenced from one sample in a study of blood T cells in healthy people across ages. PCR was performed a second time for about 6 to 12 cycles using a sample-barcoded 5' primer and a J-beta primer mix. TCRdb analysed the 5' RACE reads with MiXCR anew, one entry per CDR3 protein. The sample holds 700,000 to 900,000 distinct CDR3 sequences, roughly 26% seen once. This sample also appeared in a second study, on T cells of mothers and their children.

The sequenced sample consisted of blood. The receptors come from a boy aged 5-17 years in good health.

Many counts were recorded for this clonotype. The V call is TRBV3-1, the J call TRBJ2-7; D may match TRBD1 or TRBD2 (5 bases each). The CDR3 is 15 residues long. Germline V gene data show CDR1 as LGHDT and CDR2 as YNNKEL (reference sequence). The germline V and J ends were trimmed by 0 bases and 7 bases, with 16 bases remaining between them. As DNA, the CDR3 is TGTGCCAGCAGCCAAGATGGGGGACCTCGTGGGGAGCAGTACTTC. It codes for CASSQDGGPRGEQYF.

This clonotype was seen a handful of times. The CDR3 DNA is TGTGCCAGCAGTTTTAGGGGGGTGGATGAGCAGTTCTTC. As protein: CASSFRGVDEQFF. This sequence joins TRBV12-3 or TRBV12-4 and TRBJ2-1, with D perhaps matching TRBD1 or TRBD2 (6 bases each). The V gene lost 3 bases and the J gene lost 8 bases, with 11 bases spanning the gap. The CDR3 covers 13 residues.

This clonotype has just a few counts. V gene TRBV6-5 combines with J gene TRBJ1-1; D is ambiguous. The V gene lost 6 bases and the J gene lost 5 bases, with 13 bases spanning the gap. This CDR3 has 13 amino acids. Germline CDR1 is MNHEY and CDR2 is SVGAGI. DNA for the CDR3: TGTGCCAGCAGGTACGAGGGTGATACTGAAGCTTTCTTT. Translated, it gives CASRYEGDTEAFF.

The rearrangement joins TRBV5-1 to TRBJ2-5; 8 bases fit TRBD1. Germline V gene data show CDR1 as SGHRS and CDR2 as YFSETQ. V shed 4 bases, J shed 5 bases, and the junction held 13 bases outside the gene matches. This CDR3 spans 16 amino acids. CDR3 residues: CASSRPGTGSSETQYF. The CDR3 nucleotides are TGCGCCAGCAGCCGACCTGGGACAGGCTCCTCGGAGACCCAGTACTTC.

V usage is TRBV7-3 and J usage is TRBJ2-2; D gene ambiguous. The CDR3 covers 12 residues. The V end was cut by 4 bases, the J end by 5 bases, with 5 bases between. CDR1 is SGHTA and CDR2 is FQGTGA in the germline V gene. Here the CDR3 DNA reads TGTGCCAGCAGCTCCCAGACCGGGGAGCTGTTTTTT. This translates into CASSSQTGELFF.

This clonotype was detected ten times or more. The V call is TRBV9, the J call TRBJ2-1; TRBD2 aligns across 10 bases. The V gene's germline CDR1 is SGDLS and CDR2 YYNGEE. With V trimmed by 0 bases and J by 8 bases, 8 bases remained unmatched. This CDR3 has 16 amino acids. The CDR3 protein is CASSVEASGGRDEQFF. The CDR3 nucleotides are TGTGCCAGCAGCGTAGAGGCTAGCGGGGGCCGGGATGAGCAGTTCTTC.

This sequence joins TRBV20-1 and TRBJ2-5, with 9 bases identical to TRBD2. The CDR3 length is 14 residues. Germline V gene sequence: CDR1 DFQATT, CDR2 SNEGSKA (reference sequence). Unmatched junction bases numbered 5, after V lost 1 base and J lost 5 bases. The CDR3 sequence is CSARGGGAEETQYF. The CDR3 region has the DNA TGCAGTGCTAGAGGCGGGGGGGCCGAGGAGACCCAGTACTTC.

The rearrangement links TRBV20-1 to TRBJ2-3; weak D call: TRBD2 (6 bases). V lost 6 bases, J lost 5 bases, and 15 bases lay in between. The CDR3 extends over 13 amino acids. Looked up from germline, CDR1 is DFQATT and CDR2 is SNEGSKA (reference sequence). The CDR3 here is CSAANPGEDTQYF. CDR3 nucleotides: TGCAGTGCCGCGAACCCGGGGGAAGATACGCAGTATTTT.